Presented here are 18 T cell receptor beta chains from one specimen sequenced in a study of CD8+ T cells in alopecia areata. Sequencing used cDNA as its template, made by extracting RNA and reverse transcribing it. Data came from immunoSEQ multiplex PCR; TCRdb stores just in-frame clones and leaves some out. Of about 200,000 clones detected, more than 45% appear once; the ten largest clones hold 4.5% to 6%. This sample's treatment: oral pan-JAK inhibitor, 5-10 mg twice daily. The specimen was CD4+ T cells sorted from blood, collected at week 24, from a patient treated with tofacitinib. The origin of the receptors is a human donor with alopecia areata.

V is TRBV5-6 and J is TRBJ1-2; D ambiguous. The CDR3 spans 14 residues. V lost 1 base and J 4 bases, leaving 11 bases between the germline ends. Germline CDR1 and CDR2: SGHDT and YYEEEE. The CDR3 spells CASSLSSEVYGYTF. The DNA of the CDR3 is TGTGCCAGCAGCTTGTCGTCAGAGGTCTATGGCTACACCTTC.

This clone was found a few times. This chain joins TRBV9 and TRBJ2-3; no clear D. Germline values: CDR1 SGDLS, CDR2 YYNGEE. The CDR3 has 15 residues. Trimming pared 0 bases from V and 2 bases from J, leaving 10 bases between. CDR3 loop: CASSVVPQNTDTQYF. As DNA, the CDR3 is TGTGCCAGCAGCGTAGTCCCCCAGAACACAGATACGCAGTATTTT.

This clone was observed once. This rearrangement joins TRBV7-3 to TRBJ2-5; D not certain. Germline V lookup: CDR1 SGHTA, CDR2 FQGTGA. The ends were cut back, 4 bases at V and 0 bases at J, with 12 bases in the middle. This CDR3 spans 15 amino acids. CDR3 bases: TGTGCCAGCAGCTCCGGACGGCAGTACCAAGAGACCCAGTACTTC. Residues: CASSSGRQYQETQYF.

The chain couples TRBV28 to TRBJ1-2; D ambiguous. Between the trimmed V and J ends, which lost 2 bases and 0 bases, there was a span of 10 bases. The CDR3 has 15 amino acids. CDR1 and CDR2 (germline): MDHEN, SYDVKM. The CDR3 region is CASSLPDGANYGYTF. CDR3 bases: TGTGCCAGCAGTTTACCGGACGGAGCTAACTATGGCTACACCTTC.

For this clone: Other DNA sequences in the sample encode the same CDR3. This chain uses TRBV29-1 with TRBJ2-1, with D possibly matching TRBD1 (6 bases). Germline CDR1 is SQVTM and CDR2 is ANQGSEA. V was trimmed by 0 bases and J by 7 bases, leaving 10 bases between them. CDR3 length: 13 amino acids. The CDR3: CSVEDQGRNEQFF. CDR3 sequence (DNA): TGCAGCGTTGAAGATCAGGGGCGGAATGAGCAGTTCTTC.

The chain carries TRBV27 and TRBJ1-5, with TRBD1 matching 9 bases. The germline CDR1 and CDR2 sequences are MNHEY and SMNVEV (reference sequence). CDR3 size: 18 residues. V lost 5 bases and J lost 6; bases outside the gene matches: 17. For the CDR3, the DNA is TGTGCCAGCAGTAGGACCGGGACAGGGAAAAGGGTGGGTCAGCCCCAGCATTTT. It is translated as CASSRTGTGKRVGQPQHF.

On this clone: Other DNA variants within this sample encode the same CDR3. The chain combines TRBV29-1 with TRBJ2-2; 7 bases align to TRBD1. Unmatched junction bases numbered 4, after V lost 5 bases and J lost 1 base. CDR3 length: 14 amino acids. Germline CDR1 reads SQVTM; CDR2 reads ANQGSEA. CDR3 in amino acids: CSVLTGVNTGELFF. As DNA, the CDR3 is TGCAGCGTTCTTACAGGGGTGAACACCGGGGAGCTGTTTTTT.

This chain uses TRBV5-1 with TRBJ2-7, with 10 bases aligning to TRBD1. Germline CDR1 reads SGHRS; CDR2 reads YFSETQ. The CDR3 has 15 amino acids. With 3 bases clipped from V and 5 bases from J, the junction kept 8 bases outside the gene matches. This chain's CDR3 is CASSSGQGVPHEQYF. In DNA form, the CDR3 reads TGCGCCAGCAGCTCAGGACAGGGGGTTCCCCACGAGCAGTACTTC.

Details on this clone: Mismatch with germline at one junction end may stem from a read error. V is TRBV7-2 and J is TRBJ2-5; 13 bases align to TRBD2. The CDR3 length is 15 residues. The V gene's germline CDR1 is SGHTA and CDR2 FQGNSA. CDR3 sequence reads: CASTLGLAGEETQYF. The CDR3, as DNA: TGTGCCAGCACCTTAGGACTAGCGGGAGAAGAGACCCAGTACTTC.

CDR3 residues: CASSDGGTAIYF. The CDR3 DNA reads TGTGCCAGCAGTGACGGGGGGACAGCGATATATTTT. The V gene is TRBV25-1, the J gene TRBJ1-3; 7 nucleotides align to TRBD1. Germline lookup yields CDR1 MGHDK and CDR2 SYGVNS. J gave up 13 bases and V 3 bases, and 6 bases lay outside the gene matches. The CDR3 has 12 amino acids.

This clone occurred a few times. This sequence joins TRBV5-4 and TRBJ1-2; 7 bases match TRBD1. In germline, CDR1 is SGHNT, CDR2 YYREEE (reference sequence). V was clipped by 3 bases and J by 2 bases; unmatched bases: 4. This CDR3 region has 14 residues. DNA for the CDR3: TGTGCCAGCAGCTCCACGGGACAGAACTATGGCTACACCTTC. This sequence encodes CASSSTGQNYGYTF.

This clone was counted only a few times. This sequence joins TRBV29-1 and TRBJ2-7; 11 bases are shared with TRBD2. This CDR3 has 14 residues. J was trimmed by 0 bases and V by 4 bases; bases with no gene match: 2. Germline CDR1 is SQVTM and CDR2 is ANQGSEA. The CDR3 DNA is TGCAGCGTTGTTAGCGGGGGGGGCTCCTACGAGCAGTACTTC. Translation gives CSVVSGGGSYEQYF.

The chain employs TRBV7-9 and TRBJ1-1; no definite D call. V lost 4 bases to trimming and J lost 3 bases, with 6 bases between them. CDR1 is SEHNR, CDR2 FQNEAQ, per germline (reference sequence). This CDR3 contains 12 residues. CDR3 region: CASSYVDTEAFF. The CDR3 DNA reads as TGTGCCAGCAGCTATGTCGACACTGAAGCTTTCTTT.

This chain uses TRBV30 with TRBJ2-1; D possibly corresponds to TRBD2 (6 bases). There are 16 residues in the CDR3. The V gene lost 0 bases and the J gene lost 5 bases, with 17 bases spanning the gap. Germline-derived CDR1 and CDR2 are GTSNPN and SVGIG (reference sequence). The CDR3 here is CAWSVLRGTADNEQFF. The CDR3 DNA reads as TGTGCCTGGAGTGTCCTACGGGGGACCGCAGACAATGAGCAGTTCTTC. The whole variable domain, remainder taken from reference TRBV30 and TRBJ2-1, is SQTIHQWPATLVQPVGSPLSLECTVEGTSNPNLYWYRQAAGRGLQLLFYSVGIGQISSEVPQNLSASRPQDRQFILSSKKLLLSDSGFYLCAWSVLRGTADNEQFFGPGTRLTVL.

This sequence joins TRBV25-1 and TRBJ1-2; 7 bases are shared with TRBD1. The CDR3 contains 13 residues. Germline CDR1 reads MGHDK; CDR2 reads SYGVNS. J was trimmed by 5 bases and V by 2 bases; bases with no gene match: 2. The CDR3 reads CASSEMGQYGYTF. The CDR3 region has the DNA TGTGCCAGCAGTGAAATGGGACAGTATGGCTACACCTTC.

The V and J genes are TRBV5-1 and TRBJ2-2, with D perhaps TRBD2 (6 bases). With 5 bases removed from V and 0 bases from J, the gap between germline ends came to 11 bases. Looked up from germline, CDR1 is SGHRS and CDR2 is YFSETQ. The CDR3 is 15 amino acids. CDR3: CASRSSVANTGELFF. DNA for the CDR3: TGCGCCAGCAGATCTAGCGTAGCGAACACCGGGGAGCTGTTTTTT.

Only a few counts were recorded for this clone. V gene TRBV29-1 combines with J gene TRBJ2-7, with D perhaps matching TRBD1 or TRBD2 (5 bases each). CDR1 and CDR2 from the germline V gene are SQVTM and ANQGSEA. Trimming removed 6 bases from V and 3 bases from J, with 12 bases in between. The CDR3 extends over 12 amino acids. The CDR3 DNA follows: TGCAGCGTCGGGACGGCAAACTACGAGCAGTACTTC. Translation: CSVGTANYEQYF.

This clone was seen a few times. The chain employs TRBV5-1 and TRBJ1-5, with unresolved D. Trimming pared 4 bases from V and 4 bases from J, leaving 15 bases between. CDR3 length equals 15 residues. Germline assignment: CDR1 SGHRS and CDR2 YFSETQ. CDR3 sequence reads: CASSHDFGPNQPQHF. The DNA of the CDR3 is TGCGCCAGCAGCCACGACTTCGGGCCGAATCAGCCCCAGCATTTT.